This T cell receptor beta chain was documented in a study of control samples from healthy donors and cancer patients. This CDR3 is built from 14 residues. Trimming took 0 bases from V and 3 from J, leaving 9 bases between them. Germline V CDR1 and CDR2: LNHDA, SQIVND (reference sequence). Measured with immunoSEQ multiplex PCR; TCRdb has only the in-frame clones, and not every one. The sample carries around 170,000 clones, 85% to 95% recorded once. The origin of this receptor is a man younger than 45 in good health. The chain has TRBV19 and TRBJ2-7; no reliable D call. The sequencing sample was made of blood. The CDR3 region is CASSIDQASYEQYF. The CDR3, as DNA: TGTGCCAGTAGTATAGATCAGGCCAGCTACGAGCAGTACTTC.